This T cell receptor (beta chain) is from a study of shared clonotypes between healthy human individuals. Among the donors, all were Caucasian adults who lived in Nashville, Tennessee. TCRdb keeps only in-frame clones here, not all; method: immunoSEQ multiplex PCR. Seen here are 2.5 million or so clones, around nine tenths observed once, and the top ten hold around 0.15%. CDR1 is LNHNV, CDR2 YYDKDF, per germline (reference sequence). This CDR3 comprises 14 residues. The ends were cut back, 0 bases at V and 1 base at J, with 6 bases in the middle. What was sequenced was naive CD4+ T cells sorted from blood. Subset reported: CD45RA+ positively selected. This receptor was obtained from a man between 18 and 35 years old in good health. V gene TRBV15 combines with J gene TRBJ1-1; the D is unclear. The CDR3 coding sequence is TGTGCCACCAGCAGAGATTTCACGAACACTGAAGCTTTCTTT. Residues: CATSRDFTNTEAFF.